What follows are 18 T cell receptor beta chains derived from one specimen sequenced in a study of shared clonotypes between healthy human individuals. The table came from immunoSEQ multiplex PCR; TCRdb's copy has only in-frame clones and leaves some out. The top ten clones hold around 10% of a sample with approximately 250,000 clones, approximately 65% of them seen once. The source material was memory CD4+ T cells sorted from blood. The subset denotes: CD45RA-negative fraction. These TCRs come from a young man in good health.

The V and J genes are TRBV7-2 and TRBJ2-1; TRBD1 is a possible D gene (6 bases). CDR1 SGHTA and CDR2 FQGNSA come from the germline V gene. The CDR3 sequence is 17 residues long. Trimming pared 2 bases from V and 0 bases from J, leaving 14 bases between. CDR3 amino acids: CASSLFGQTSSYNEQFF. The CDR3 bases are TGTGCCAGCAGCTTATTTGGACAGACCAGCTCCTACAATGAGCAGTTCTTC.

Here the CDR3 reads CASSWDRAEAFF. The DNA of the CDR3 is TGTGCCAGCTCTTGGGACAGAGCTGAAGCTTTCTTT. The rearrangement links TRBV18 to TRBJ1-1; 7 bases agree with TRBD1. This CDR3 spans 12 amino acids. Germline lookup yields CDR1 KGHSH and CDR2 LQKENI. The V gene end was trimmed by 6 bases and the J gene end by 6 bases; junction bases not matched to a gene: 4.

The J gene is TRBJ2-2, the V gene TRBV10-1; D call uncertain. The CDR3 loop spans 14 amino acids. CDR1 WNHNN and CDR2 SYGVQD come from the germline V gene (reference sequence). The V end was cut by 6 bases, the J end by 1 base, with 9 bases between. The CDR3 region has the DNA TGCGCCAGCAGAAGTGCGGAGAACACCGGGGAGCTGTTTTTT. Amino acid sequence: CASRSAENTGELFF.

The chain joins TRBV7-2 to TRBJ2-7; 8 positions agree with TRBD2. J gave up 2 bases and V 1 base, and 4 bases lay outside the gene matches. Germline assignment: CDR1 SGHTA and CDR2 FQGNSA. The CDR3 spans 15 residues. The CDR3 sequence: CASSLVSGSTYEQYF. CDR3 in DNA: TGTGCCAGCAGCTTAGTCAGCGGGAGCACCTACGAGCAGTACTTC.

The chain links TRBV6-5 to TRBJ2-5; D is unresolved. The CDR3 runs 13 residues. Trimming shortened V by 7 bases and J by 1 base, and 10 bases separated the two germline ends. Per germline, CDR1 MNHEY and CDR2 SVGAGI. CDR3 DNA sequence: TGTGCCAGCACCAATGAGGCCCAAGAGACCCAGTACTTC. The encoded protein is CASTNEAQETQYF.

The chain couples TRBV6-5 to TRBJ2-5; D is undetermined. The CDR3 is made up of 15 amino acids. CDR1 is MNHEY and CDR2 is SVGAGI in the germline V gene. The V end was cut by 4 bases, the J end by 5 bases, with 17 bases between. CDR3 protein: CASSLGPPEPETQYF. The CDR3 DNA sequence: TGTGCCAGCAGTTTAGGGCCGCCCGAGCCGGAGACCCAGTACTTC.

This sequence joins TRBV28 and TRBJ2-3, with 9 bases that match TRBD1. Germline V CDR1 and CDR2: MDHEN, SYDVKM. Unmatched junction bases numbered 7, after V lost 6 bases and J lost 3 bases. CDR3 length equals 15 residues. The CDR3 nucleotides are TGTGCCAGCAGCCTCGACAGGGGGTATACAGATACGCAGTATTTT. Translated, it gives CASSLDRGYTDTQYF.

This clone was seen a handful of times. The V and J genes are TRBV21-1 and TRBJ2-1; TRBD1, the D gene given by the table, was not confirmed from the DNA. TRBV21-1 has pseudogene status. The CDR3 extends over 14 amino acids. CDR3 DNA: TGTGCCAGCAGCAAAGAGGGGGTCTACAATGAGCAGTTCTTC. Translation: CASSKEGVYNEQFF.

This chain links TRBV7-2 with TRBJ2-1; weak D call: TRBD2 (5 bases). V lost 5 bases and J lost 5, with 16 bases in between. The length of the CDR3 is 15 residues. Germline V gene data show CDR1 as SGHTA and CDR2 as FQGNSA. CDR3 coding DNA: TGTGCCAGCAGCCTCCAAAGGGCGGGCCACAATGAGCAGTTCTTC. Protein sequence: CASSLQRAGHNEQFF.

The chain recombines TRBV28 with TRBJ2-1, with D maybe TRBD1 (6 bases). CDR1 and CDR2 from the germline V gene are MDHEN and SYDVKM. V was cut by 6 bases and J by 8 bases, with 14 bases left in between. This CDR3 spans 13 amino acids. The CDR3 DNA reads as TGTGCCAGCAGAGGGCGATGGGGGCATGAGCAGTTCTTC. Its protein is CASRGRWGHEQFF.

The table lists this clone with a count of one. The chain uses TRBV11-2 and TRBJ2-1; D is uncertain. The CDR3 runs 14 residues. Germline values: CDR1 SGHAT, CDR2 FQNNGV. Trimming left V 2 bases short and J 8 bases short, with 13 bases between. In nucleotides, the CDR3 is TGTGCCAGCAGCTTAACGGTACGGGCGGATGAGCAGTTCTTC. It codes for CASSLTVRADEQFF.

This clone was picked up one time. The rearrangement joins TRBV7-9 to TRBJ2-2; a weak D match, TRBD1 (6 bases). Germline CDR1 SEHNR, CDR2 FQNEAQ (reference sequence). V was trimmed by 5 bases and J by 7 bases, leaving 14 bases between them. The CDR3 has 14 amino acids. The CDR3 DNA sequence: TGTGCCAGCAGCCCCTTCAAAGGGGGCGGGGAGCTGTTTTTT. Amino acids: CASSPFKGGGELFF.

This chain uses TRBV21-1 with TRBJ2-4. TRBV21-1 represents a pseudogene. This CDR3 spans 15 amino acids. The CDR3 protein is CASSKNGLAKNIQYF. The CDR3 nucleotides read TGTGCCAGCAGCAAAAACGGCTTAGCCAAAAACATTCAGTACTTC.

The chain uses TRBV29-1 and TRBJ2-3; 8 bases fit TRBD1. Germline V gene sequence: CDR1 SQVTM, CDR2 ANQGSEA. The CDR3 is 13 residues long. V was pared by 6 bases and J by 1 base, with 3 bases of the junction left unmatched. The CDR3 DNA sequence: TGCAGCGTGGCCAGGGGGCGCACAGATACGCAGTATTTT. It yields the protein CSVARGRTDTQYF.

The chain combines TRBV7-9 with TRBJ2-6; 8 positions match TRBD1. The J segment lost 2 bases and the V segment lost 6 bases, leaving 9 bases of the junction unmatched. The length of the CDR3 is 17 residues. From germline, CDR1 is SEHNR and CDR2 FQNEAQ (reference sequence). The CDR3 DNA is TGTGCCAGCAGACCCCGGTCAGGGGGCGCTGGGGCCAACGTCCTGACTTTC. Translated: CASRPRSGGAGANVLTF.

DNA of the CDR3: TGTGCCAGCAGTTTACGCAATCTTACACAGGGAATCACCGGGGAGCTGTTTTTT. Its translation is CASSLRNLTQGITGELFF. The V gene is TRBV28, the J gene TRBJ2-2, with D perhaps TRBD1 (6 bases). CDR1 and CDR2 (germline): MDHEN, SYDVKM. This CDR3 is built from 18 residues. The V and J ends lost 2 bases and 4 bases respectively, with 20 bases between them.

At least ten counts were recorded for this clone. This chain links TRBV14 with TRBJ2-5; tentative D call: TRBD2 (6 bases). This CDR3 contains 15 residues. Germline lookup yields CDR1 SGHDN and CDR2 FVKESK. With 4 bases removed from V and 5 bases from J, the gap between germline ends came to 17 bases. The CDR3: CASSPLIRAGETQYF. DNA for the CDR3: TGTGCCAGCAGCCCGTTGATAAGGGCGGGGGAGACCCAGTACTTC.

This chain connects TRBV10-3 to TRBJ1-1, with 8 bases lining up with TRBD1. V shed 4 bases and J 0 bases; nucleotides not matched to a gene: 1. CDR3 length equals 14 residues. Germline V lookup: CDR1 ENHRY, CDR2 SYGVKD. The CDR3 sequence is CAISGDRLNTEAFF. The CDR3 region has the DNA TGTGCCATCAGTGGGGACAGGCTGAACACTGAAGCTTTCTTT.